These 25 T cell receptor beta chains originate from one sample sequenced in a study of blood T cells in healthy people across ages. With a J-beta primer mix and a sample-barcoded 5' primer, a second PCR ran 7 to 11 cycles. TCRdb processed the 5' RACE reads anew with MiXCR; each CDR3 protein has one entry. The sample contains about 1.1 million distinct CDR3 sequences, approximately 38% of which appear only once. Sequencing was performed on blood. These receptors were taken from a man between 18 and 35 years old in good health.

The table lists this clonotype with a few counts. V gene TRBV5-1 combines with J gene TRBJ1-1, with D perhaps matching TRBD1 (6 bases). The CDR3 extends over 14 amino acids. Germline CDR1 reads SGHRS; CDR2 reads YFSETQ. The V end lost 4 bases, the J end lost 3 bases, and 13 bases lay between the germline ends. The CDR3 sequence is CASSGEGGDTEAFF. CDR3 bases: TGCGCCAGCAGCGGGGAGGGGGGGGACACTGAAGCTTTCTTT.

This clonotype was counted only a few times. The gene calls are TRBV12-3 or TRBV12-4 and TRBJ1-2; D gene unclear. This CDR3 contains 18 residues. The V gene lost 5 bases and the J gene lost 4 bases, with 26 bases spanning the gap. The CDR3 DNA follows: TGTGCCAGCAGTCCCCTTCCGGGTCCACCACTAAGTGTCTATGGCTACACCTTC. Its protein product is CASSPLPGPPLSVYGYTF.

This sequence joins TRBV27 and TRBJ1-2, with no clear D. CDR1 is MNHEY, CDR2 SMNVEV, per germline (reference sequence). The V and J ends lost 7 bases and 4 bases respectively, with 13 bases between them. The CDR3 has 13 residues. CDR3 amino acids: CASMGSRFYGYTF. The CDR3 DNA reads as TGTGCCAGCATGGGATCACGATTCTATGGCTACACCTTC.

This clonotype was seen a handful of times. V gene TRBV20-1 combines with J gene TRBJ1-2; D gene unclear. Germline lookup yields CDR1 DFQATT and CDR2 SNEGSKA (reference sequence). V gave up 6 bases and J gave up 7 bases, with 12 bases separating them. CDR3 length: 11 residues. CDR3 region: CSAGNMGGYTF. The CDR3 DNA sequence: TGCAGTGCCGGGAACATGGGTGGCTACACCTTC.

V gene TRBV29-1 combines with J gene TRBJ1-2; 7 positions agree with TRBD1. CDR3 size: 13 residues. J gave up 3 bases and V 7 bases, and 8 bases lay outside the gene matches. The V gene's germline CDR1 is SQVTM and CDR2 ANQGSEA. DNA for the CDR3: TGCAGCGGTGACAGGGCGCAACACTATGGCTACACCTTC. Its translation: CSGDRAQHYGYTF.

This chain connects TRBV15 to TRBJ2-1; D is possibly TRBD1 (6 bases). Germline V gene sequence: CDR1 LNHNV, CDR2 YYDKDF (reference sequence). The CDR3 spans 15 residues. With 0 bases removed from V and 5 bases from J, the gap between germline ends came to 11 bases. This CDR3 is CATSRDSGEHNEQFF. In nucleotides, the CDR3 is TGTGCCACCAGCAGAGATTCAGGGGAACACAATGAGCAGTTCTTC.

This clonotype was detected a few times. The genes are TRBV5-4 and TRBJ2-7; perhaps TRBD1 as D (5 bases). This CDR3 contains 14 residues. Germline CDR1 is SGHNT and CDR2 is YYREEE (reference sequence). V was clipped by 2 bases and J by 2 bases, with 11 bases between them. DNA of the CDR3: TGTGCCAGCAGCTTAAAGACAGAAACCTACGAGCAGTACTTC. This gives the protein CASSLKTETYEQYF.

This clonotype was recorded at least ten times. The CDR3 loop reads CASSLARLGTDTDTQYF. The CDR3 coding sequence is TGTGCCAGCAGCTTAGCGCGACTAGGCACGGACACAGATACGCAGTATTTT. This chain uses TRBV7-6 with TRBJ2-3, with D tentatively TRBD2 (6 bases). V was clipped by 0 bases and J by 2 bases, with 15 bases between them. This CDR3 is 17 amino acids long. In germline, CDR1 is SGHVS, CDR2 FNYEAQ.

V gene TRBV7-2 combines with J gene TRBJ2-3; D is unclear. This CDR3 spans 15 amino acids. Trimming took 3 bases from V and 0 from J, leaving 10 bases between them. Germline V gives CDR1 SGHTA, CDR2 FQGNSA. CDR3 protein: CASSFVTESTDTQYF. Written as DNA, the CDR3 is TGTGCCAGCAGCTTTGTCACAGAGAGCACAGATACGCAGTATTTT. The full variable domain, rest sourced from reference TRBV7-2 and TRBJ2-3, is GAGVSQSPSNKVTEKGKDVELRCDPISGHTALYWYRQSLGQGLEFLIYFQGNSAPDKSGLPSDRFSAERTGGSVSTLTIQRTQQEDSAVYLCASSFVTESTDTQYFGPGTRLTVL.

Details on this clonotype: A much larger clone lies one base from this, so it may be a read error. V is TRBV12-3 or TRBV12-4 and J is TRBJ2-4, with 8 bases aligning to TRBD1. The CDR3 is 14 amino acids. The CDR3: CAGSLDDRGHIQYF. The CDR3 coding sequence is TGTGCCGGCAGTTTAGACGACAGGGGACACATTCAGTACTTC.

This clonotype appeared a few times. The chain links TRBV6-1 to TRBJ2-7; either TRBD1 or TRBD2 may fit D (5 bases each). The CDR3 is 16 amino acids. CDR1 is MNHNS, CDR2 SASEGT, per germline. The V and J ends lost 2 bases and 3 bases respectively, with 17 bases between them. For the CDR3, the DNA is TGTGCCAGCAGTGAACTTACGGGGCTCCACAACTACGAGCAGTACTTC. Its protein is CASSELTGLHNYEQYF.

This chain joins TRBV5-1 and TRBJ1-2; D ambiguous. This CDR3 comprises 15 residues. The V end was cut by 1 base, the J end by 0 bases, with 10 bases between. In germline, CDR1 is SGHRS, CDR2 YFSETQ. The CDR3 loop is CASSLMDGANYGYTF. The CDR3 nucleotides are TGCGCCAGCAGCTTGATGGACGGAGCTAACTATGGCTACACCTTC. Together with reference TRBV5-1 and TRBJ1-2, the CDR3 gives the full variable domain: KAGVTQTPRYLIKTRGQQVTLSCSPISGHRSVSWYQQTPGQGLQFLFEYFSETQRNKGNFPGRFSGRQFSNSRSEMNVSTLELGDSALYLCASSLMDGANYGYTFGSGTRLTVV.

This clonotype has more than one count but fewer than ten. V usage is TRBV20-1 and J usage is TRBJ2-1, with 7 positions matching TRBD1. The germline V gene has CDR1 DFQATT and CDR2 SNEGSKA (reference sequence). The trim removed 6 bases at V and 5 bases at J, leaving 7 bases unmatched. There are 13 residues in the CDR3. CDR3 nucleotide sequence: TGCAGTGCACCCCGGGACAGAAACAATGAGCAGTTCTTC. Translation: CSAPRDRNNEQFF.

This clonotype was observed a handful of times. The chain employs TRBV5-1 and TRBJ2-7, with D perhaps TRBD1 or TRBD2 (6 bases each). Germline V gene lookup returns CDR1 SGHRS and CDR2 YFSETQ. The V end was cut by 1 base, the J end by 7 bases, with 18 bases between. CDR3 length: 15 amino acids. The CDR3 DNA follows: TGCGCCAGCAGCTTGAAGGGGGGCGCCAATAATGAGCAGTACTTC. It translates to CASSLKGGANNEQYF.

The chain uses TRBV28 and TRBJ1-2; D possibly corresponds to TRBD1 (6 bases). Germline V CDR1 and CDR2: MDHEN, SYDVKM. CDR3 length: 14 residues. The V end lost 6 bases, the J end lost 5 bases, and 16 bases lay between the germline ends. The CDR3 spells CASRSGTNPYGYTF. The DNA for the CDR3 is TGTGCCAGCAGGTCCGGGACAAACCCGTATGGCTACACCTTC.

This clonotype showed up just a few times. The chain is built from TRBV15 and TRBJ1-5; 7 bases are shared with TRBD1. V was pared by 5 bases and J by 3 bases, with 10 bases of the junction left unmatched. The length of the CDR3 is 16 residues. Germline V gene lookup returns CDR1 LNHNV and CDR2 YYDKDF (reference sequence). Here the CDR3 DNA reads TGTGCCACCAGCCTCAAGGACAGGAGTTCCAATCAGCCCCAGCATTTT. Its translation is CATSLKDRSSNQPQHF.

The V and J genes are TRBV6-2 or TRBV6-3 and TRBJ2-7, with TRBD2 as a possible D gene (7 bases). Trimming cost V 5 bases and J 1 base, with 15 bases left between them. CDR1 is MNHEY and CDR2 is SVGEGT in the germline V gene. The CDR3 is 15 amino acids. CDR3 amino acids: CASSQLGGASYEQYF. The CDR3 nucleotides are TGTGCCAGCAGTCAACTAGGGGGGGCGTCCTACGAGCAGTACTTC.

The chain couples TRBV5-1 to TRBJ2-3; 9 bases agree with TRBD2. Germline values: CDR1 SGHRS, CDR2 YFSETQ. This CDR3 comprises 15 residues. The ends lost 3 bases at V and 4 bases at J; junction bases unmatched: 6. The chain's CDR3 is CASSSRGGLADTQYF. The CDR3, as DNA: TGCGCCAGCAGCTCGCGGGGGGGCCTTGCAGATACGCAGTATTTT.

This clonotype came up a few times. This sequence joins TRBV12-3 or TRBV12-4 and TRBJ1-2; D gene uncertain. Trimming took 3 bases from V and 7 from J, leaving 18 bases between them. This CDR3 has 15 residues. The CDR3 is CASSFSAGPFGGYTF. The CDR3 nucleotides are TGTGCCAGCAGTTTCTCGGCCGGGCCTTTCGGTGGCTACACCTTC.

The gene calls are TRBV4-2 and TRBJ1-4; no firm D call. With 6 bases removed from V and 8 bases from J, the gap between germline ends came to 16 bases. CDR3 length: 14 residues. In germline, CDR1 is LGHNA, CDR2 YNFKEQ. The CDR3 DNA reads as TGTGCCAGCAGAGAATCGAATACCGACGAAAAACTGTTTTTT. Its protein is CASRESNTDEKLFF.

The rearrangement joins TRBV3-1 to TRBJ2-5; D may be TRBD1 (6 bases). Trimming cost V 4 bases and J 5 bases, with 14 bases left between them. The CDR3 length is 14 residues. Germline V gene data show CDR1 as LGHDT and CDR2 as YNNKEL (reference sequence). CDR3 DNA: TGTGCCAGCAGCCTCAATTCAGGGGAGGAGACCCAGTACTTC. Encoded protein: CASSLNSGEETQYF.

The sample holds a few counts of this clonotype. The chain joins TRBV7-2 to TRBJ1-4, with D maybe TRBD1 (5 bases). Germline CDR1 reads SGHTA; CDR2 reads FQGNSA. V shed 1 base and J shed 3 bases, with 9 bases lying between them. There are 15 residues in the CDR3. This CDR3 is CASSLGVGANEKLFF. The CDR3 bases are TGTGCCAGCAGCTTAGGGGTAGGGGCTAATGAAAAACTGTTTTTT.

This clonotype has a handful of counts. In DNA, the CDR3 is TGCAGTGCCAAACGGACAGGGGGGGTTGAAAAACTGTTTTTT. As protein: CSAKRTGGVEKLFF. The chain uses TRBV20-1 and TRBJ1-4; 10 positions agree with TRBD1. CDR1 is DFQATT and CDR2 is SNEGSKA in the germline V gene (reference sequence). This CDR3 comprises 14 residues. Germline trimming cut 6 bases from V and 7 bases from J; bases unmatched to any gene: 8.

There are many counts of this clonotype. The rearrangement links TRBV12-3 or TRBV12-4 to TRBJ1-4; D is uncertain. The CDR3 runs 12 residues. V lost 7 bases and J lost 10, with 13 bases in between. The CDR3 protein is CASTQSHAKLFF. The CDR3 DNA is TGTGCCAGCACCCAGAGCCATGCAAAACTGTTTTTT.

This chain uses TRBV4-3 with TRBJ1-6; D is ambiguous. The CDR3 is made up of 16 amino acids. Germline CDR1 is LGHNA and CDR2 is YSLEER. V was trimmed by 0 bases and J by 1 base, leaving 7 bases between them. In nucleotides, the CDR3 is TGCGCCAGCAGCCAAGATCAGGATTCCTATAATTCACCCCTCCACTTT. Translation: CASSQDQDSYNSPLHF.